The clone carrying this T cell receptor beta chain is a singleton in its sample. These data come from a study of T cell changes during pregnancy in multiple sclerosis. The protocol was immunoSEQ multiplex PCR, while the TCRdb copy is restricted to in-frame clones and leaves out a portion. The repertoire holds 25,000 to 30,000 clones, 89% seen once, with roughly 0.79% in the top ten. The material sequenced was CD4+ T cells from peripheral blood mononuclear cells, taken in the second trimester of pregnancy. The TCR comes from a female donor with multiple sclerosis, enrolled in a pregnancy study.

The CDR3 DNA reads TGTGCCTGGAGTGTTGGCGGTAGTTCCTACGAGCAGTACTTC. This codes for CAWSVGGSSYEQYF. V gene TRBV30 combines with J gene TRBJ2-7; D gene uncertain. CDR3 length equals 14 residues. Germline V gene lookup returns CDR1 GTSNPN and CDR2 SVGIG (reference sequence). The V end lost 0 bases, the J end lost 1 base, and 10 bases lay between the germline ends. Filled out from reference TRBV30 and TRBJ2-7, the complete variable domain reads SQTIHQWPATLVQPVGSPLSLECTVEGTSNPNLYWYRQAAGRGLQLLFYSVGIGQISSEVPQNLSASRPQDRQFILSSKKLLLSDSGFYLCAWSVGGSSYEQYFGPGTRLTVT.